This T cell receptor (beta chain) was captured by sequencing in a study of OX40 agonist ivuxolimab in advanced cancers. In terms of the full investigation: The costimulatory receptor OX40 (CD134) was targeted by ivuxolimab, a fully human IgG2 agonistic monoclonal antibody. Intravenous ivuxolimab was administered to patients every 2 weeks at six dose levels: 0.01, 0.1, 0.3, 1.5, 3 and 10 mg/kg. Among the roughly 50 dose-escalation patients, about 20 had hepatocellular carcinoma, some 15 melanoma, 9 renal cell carcinoma and 9 head and neck cancer. The dose-escalation cohort was roughly 80% male with a mean age of approximately 60 years, ranging from about 20 to 80. Prior anti-PD-1, anti-PD-L1 or anti-CTLA-4 therapy was permitted, and checkpoint inhibitors had been received by less than 45% of dose-escalation patients. Three dose-escalation patients achieved partial responses, one with hepatocellular carcinoma and two with cutaneous melanoma. The purpose of peripheral TCRbeta sequencing was to test whether ivuxolimab changed TCR sequence diversity and led to clonal T-cell expansion. The paper covers the monotherapy dose-escalation part of the phase I ivuxolimab trial, which included N ≈ 54 patients.

For this clone: The antigen it recognizes is unknown. No per-base quality is available; no much larger clone lies one base away.

The V and J ends are trimmed by 2 bases and 4 bases, leaving 27 bases between them. Taken from cysteine to phenylalanine, the CDR3 has 19 residues. The entry retains the CDR3 DNA only, 57 bases that are in frame from base 1. CDR1 and CDR2 are drawn from the germline V gene: SGHRS, YFSETQ. Patients with autoimmune disease history or receiving systemic immunosuppression were excluded from the trial. Peripheral blood for TCR sequencing was collected from all dose cohorts at baseline, on cycle 4 day 1, and on cycle 7 day 1. Samples came from an open-label, multicenter, first-in-human phase I dose-escalation trial of ivuxolimab. Adults with locally advanced or metastatic melanoma, renal cell carcinoma, hepatocellular carcinoma or head and neck squamous cell carcinoma were enrolled in the trial. Before TCR sequencing, CD4+ and CD8+ T cells were separately sorted from peripheral blood. To sequence the TCRbeta CDR3 region, genomic DNA was isolated from the sorted cells. The immunoSEQ Assay was used to sequence the TCRbeta CDR3 regions. TCRdb re-hosts the immuneACCESS table, in-frame sequences only. Its copies lack some clones; in the studies checked, an unresolved V gene accounts for under half of them, and the cause for the rest is not known. Present in this sample are approximately 37,000 clones, 89% of which were seen just once. The ten most abundant clones make up 36% of the sample.

Study-level results and caveats: In the 0.1-3.0 mg/kg groups, partial responders were among the patients with the lowest normalized peripheral clonal expansion, particularly in CD8+ T cells. At doses from 0.1 to 3.0 mg/kg, clonal expansion was seen in both CD4+ and CD8+ blood T cells between baseline and week 6. Antigen specificity was not determined for the clonally expanded peripheral T cells. After ivuxolimab, expanded clones were on average more numerous among CD8+ T cells than among CD4+ T cells. Low levels of normalized T-cell clonal expansion were also shown by some nonresponding patients.

The source was CD4+ or CD8+ T cells sorted from blood, collected in a trial of the OX40 agonist ivuxolimab. This clonotype originated in an adult with an advanced solid tumor such as melanoma, head and neck, liver or kidney cancer. The sequence is built from TRBV5-1 and TRBJ1-2; the D region possibly corresponds to TRBD1 (6 bases align). The DNA sequence follows: TGCGCCAGCAGCTTCTCCCTCTATCCGGGGGCAACAGACCCCTATGGCTACACCTTC. This gives the protein CASSFSLYPGATDPYGYTF.